Sequencing of this T cell receptor (beta chain) was carried out in a study of Tregs in tolerant kidney transplant recipients. In this sample, this clone turned up a few times. Antigen unknown. TCRdb keeps only in-frame clones here, not all; method: immunoSEQ multiplex PCR. The sample lists 95,000 to 120,000 clones, almost 90% occurring once. Trimming cost V 5 bases and J 4 bases; bases outside gene matches: 9. In germline, CDR1 is MNHEY, CDR2 SMNVEV (reference sequence). The CDR3 has 15 amino acids. Study-level points and caveats: Some patients' samples used different primers over time, so nucleotide sequences weren't comparable. Antigen-driven expansion was suggested because donor-specific Tregs expanded more than all Tregs in tolerant patients. Biological reproducibility was not directly addressed, but technical replication error appeared minimal.

CD4+CD25+CD127- Tregs, CD4+CD25- non-Tregs, CD4 and CD8 cells were sorted. The source material was CD4+ T cells from blood, sampled before the transplant. This chain joins TRBV27 and TRBJ1-2; TRBD1 matches 8 bases. The receptor was isolated from a human donor who received a combined kidney and bone marrow transplant. In DNA, the CDR3 is TGTGCCAGCAGTCGCGACAGGGGAGGAAGCTATGGCTACACCTTC. This sequence encodes CASSRDRGGSYGYTF.